The text below deals with one T cell receptor (beta chain). This sample was included in a study of T cells expressing NK-cell markers. Study in general: Each TCR beta repertoire originated in sorted T cells that were CD3+CD56+NKG2C+, CD3+CD56+NKG2C- or CD3+CD56-NKG2C+.

Making the TCR beta cDNA relied on 5'RACE template switching with UMIs. TCRdb re-called the 5' RACE reads; one entry per CDR3 protein, DNA not given. Its table records 130,000 to 150,000 distinct CDR3 sequences. This sequence was found in a man between 18 and 29 years old in good health. Sequencing used blood T cells: a sorted CD56 or NKG2C T cell subset, CD4+ or CD8+ T cells, or bulk PBMC T cells (not recorded which).

CDR3 protein: CASSFSTRRNTEAFF. The genes are TRBV13 and TRBJ1-1; TCRdb proposes TRBD1, but this gene call is untestable without DNA. The CDR3 contains 15 residues. Germline V gene data show CDR1 as PRHDT and CDR2 as FYEKMQ (reference sequence).